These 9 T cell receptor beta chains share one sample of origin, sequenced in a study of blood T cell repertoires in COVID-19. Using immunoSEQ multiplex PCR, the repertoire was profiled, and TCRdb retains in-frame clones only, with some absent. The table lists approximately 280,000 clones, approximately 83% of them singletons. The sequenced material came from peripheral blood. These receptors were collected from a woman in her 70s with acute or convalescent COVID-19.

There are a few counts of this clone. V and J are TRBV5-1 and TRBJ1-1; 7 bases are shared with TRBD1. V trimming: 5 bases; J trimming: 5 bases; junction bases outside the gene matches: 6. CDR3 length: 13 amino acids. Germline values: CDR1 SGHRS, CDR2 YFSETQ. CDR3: CASSSTGVTEAFF. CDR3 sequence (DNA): TGCGCCAGCAGTTCCACAGGGGTAACTGAAGCTTTCTTT.

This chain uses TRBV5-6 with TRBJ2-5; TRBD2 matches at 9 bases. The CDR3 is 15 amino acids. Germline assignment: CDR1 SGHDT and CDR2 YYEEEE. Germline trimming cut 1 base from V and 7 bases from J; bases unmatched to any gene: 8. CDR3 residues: CASSLSGGKGVTQYF. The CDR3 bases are TGTGCCAGCAGCTTGAGCGGGGGGAAGGGGGTGACCCAGTACTTC. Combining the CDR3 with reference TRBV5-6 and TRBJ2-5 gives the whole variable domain DAGVTQSPTHLIKTRGQQVTLRCSPKSGHDTVSWYQQALGQGPQFIFQYYEEEERQRGNFPDRFSGHQFPNYSSELNVNALLLGDSALYLCASSLSGGKGVTQYFGPGTRLLVL.

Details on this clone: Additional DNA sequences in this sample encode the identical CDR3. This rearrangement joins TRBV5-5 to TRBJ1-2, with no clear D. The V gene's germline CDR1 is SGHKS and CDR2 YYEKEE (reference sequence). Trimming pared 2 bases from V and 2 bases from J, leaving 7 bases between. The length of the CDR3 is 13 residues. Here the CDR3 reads CASSLAGNYGYTF. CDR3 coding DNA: TGTGCCAGCAGCTTAGCGGGCAACTATGGCTACACCTTC.

CDR3 protein: CSVYVGGGSSTEAFF. As DNA, the CDR3 is TGCAGCGTTTACGTCGGAGGGGGCTCTTCAACTGAAGCTTTCTTT. This rearrangement joins TRBV29-1 to TRBJ1-1, with 7 bases aligning to TRBD1. The CDR3 is 15 residues long. Germline V gene lookup returns CDR1 SQVTM and CDR2 ANQGSEA. V shed 5 bases and J 5 bases; nucleotides not matched to a gene: 14.

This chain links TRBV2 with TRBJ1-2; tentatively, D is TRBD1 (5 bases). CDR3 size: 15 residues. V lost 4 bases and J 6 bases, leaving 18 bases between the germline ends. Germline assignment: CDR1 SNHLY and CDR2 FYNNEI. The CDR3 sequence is CASSVSGGGVNGYTF. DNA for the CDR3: TGTGCCAGCAGTGTCAGTGGTGGGGGGGTAAATGGCTACACCTTC.

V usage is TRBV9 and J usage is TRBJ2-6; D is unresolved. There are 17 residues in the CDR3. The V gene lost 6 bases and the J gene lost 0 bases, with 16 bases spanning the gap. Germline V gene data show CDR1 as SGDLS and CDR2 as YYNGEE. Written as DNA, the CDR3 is TGTGCCAGCACCCAAAGATTAACAGCCTCTGGGGCCAACGTCCTGACTTTC. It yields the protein CASTQRLTASGANVLTF.

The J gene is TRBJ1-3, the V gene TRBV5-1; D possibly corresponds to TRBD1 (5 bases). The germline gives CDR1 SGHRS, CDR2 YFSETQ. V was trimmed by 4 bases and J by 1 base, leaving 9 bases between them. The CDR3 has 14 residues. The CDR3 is CASSMDISGNTIYF. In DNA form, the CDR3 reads TGCGCCAGCAGCATGGACATATCTGGAAACACCATATATTTT. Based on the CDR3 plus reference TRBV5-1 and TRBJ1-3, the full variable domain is KAGVTQTPRYLIKTRGQQVTLSCSPISGHRSVSWYQQTPGQGLQFLFEYFSETQRNKGNFPGRFSGRQFSNSRSEMNVSTLELGDSALYLCASSMDISGNTIYFGEGSWLTVV.

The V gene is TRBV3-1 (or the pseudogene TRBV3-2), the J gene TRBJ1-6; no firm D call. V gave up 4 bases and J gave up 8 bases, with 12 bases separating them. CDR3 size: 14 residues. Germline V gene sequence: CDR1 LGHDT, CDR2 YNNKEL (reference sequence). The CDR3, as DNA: TGTGCCAGCAGCCCTCGAATGGGCGATTCACCCCTCCACTTT. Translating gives CASSPRMGDSPLHF.

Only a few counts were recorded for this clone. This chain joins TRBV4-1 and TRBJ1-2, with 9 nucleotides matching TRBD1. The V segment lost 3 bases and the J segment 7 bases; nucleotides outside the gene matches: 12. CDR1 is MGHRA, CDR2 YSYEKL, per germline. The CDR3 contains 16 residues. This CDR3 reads CASSHGGTGWSGGYTF. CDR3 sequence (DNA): TGCGCCAGCAGCCACGGGGGGACAGGGTGGTCGGGTGGCTACACCTTC.